Listed below are T cell receptor beta chains from one sample, sequenced in a study of blood T cell repertoires in COVID-19. Only in-frame clones appear in the TCRdb table, and some are missing; sequencing was by immunoSEQ multiplex PCR. The sample gives 120,000 or so clones, approximately 79% of which show up once; 16% is in the top ten. The specimen was peripheral blood. All receptors derive from an elderly woman with active or convalescent COVID-19. Both conserved end residues are part of each CDR3. Fields, in order: J gene, clone size, V gene, D gene, CDR3 protein, CDR3 DNA. D genes are given only for firm matches. The listing skips clone size in some rows; elsewhere it reads once, few, many or a size class.

>TRBJ2-1|.|TRBV4-3|TRBD2
CASSQDRTSPNEQFF
TGCGCCAGCAGCCAAGATAGGACTAGCCCCAATGAGCAGTTCTTC
>TRBJ2-7|.|TRBV29-1|.
CSVGGGAVTAPGYEQYF
TGCAGCGTGGGAGGGGGTGCCGTGACGGCCCCCGGGTACGAGCAGTACTTC
>TRBJ1-5|.|TRBV11-2|TRBD1
CASSFLPGQGHQPQHF
TGTGCCAGCAGCTTCTTGCCGGGACAGGGTCATCAGCCCCAGCATTTT
>TRBJ1-5|.|TRBV15|.
CATSRGISGLSNQPQHF
TGTGCCACCAGCAGAGGGATTTCGGGATTGAGCAATCAGCCCCAGCATTTT
>TRBJ2-5|.|TRBV5-4|.
CASSLAVGTSQETQYF
TGTGCCAGCAGCTTGGCCGTAGGGACATCGCAAGAGACCCAGTACTTC
>TRBJ2-1|.|TRBV18|.
CASSPVEAGEQFF
TGTGCCAGCTCACCAGTAGAAGCGGGTGAGCAGTTCTTC
>TRBJ1-1|.|TRBV6-6|TRBD1
CASSYTTTGGTEAFF
TGTGCCAGCAGTTACACGACCACAGGGGGGACTGAAGCTTTCTTT
>TRBJ1-2|.|TRBV6-5|.
CASSYSGQPNYGYTF
TGTGCCAGCAGTTACTCTGGACAGCCGAACTATGGCTACACCTTC
>TRBJ2-5|.|TRBV2|TRBD2
CASSASGRETQYF
TGTGCCAGCAGTGCCAGCGGGAGAGAGACCCAGTACTTC
>TRBJ2-2|.|TRBV18|.
CASSPTQGAGTGELFF
TGTGCCAGCTCACCAACACAGGGCGCCGGGACCGGGGAGCTGTTTTTT
>TRBJ1-2|.|TRBV3-1/TRBV3-2|TRBD1
CASSSGQGAGGYTF
TGTGCCAGCAGCTCCGGACAGGGGGCTGGTGGCTACACCTTC
>TRBJ2-7|.|TRBV11-3|.
CASSTYTDSEQYF
TGTGCCAGCAGCACCTACACCGACTCCGAGCAGTACTTC
>TRBJ2-3|.|TRBV29-1|.
CSVVKARTDTQYF
TGCAGCGTTGTTAAGGCGCGGACAGATACGCAGTATTTT
>TRBJ1-1|few|TRBV2|.
CANSDSYTEAFF
TGTGCCAACTCGGACAGTTACACTGAAGCTTTCTTT
>TRBJ2-7|.|TRBV7-2|TRBD2
CASSLGGGSYEQYF
TGTGCCAGCAGCTTAGGCGGGGGCTCCTACGAGCAGTACTTC
>TRBJ2-1|.|TRBV2|.
CASELQGFLNEQFF
TGTGCCAGTGAGCTGCAGGGATTTTTGAATGAGCAGTTCTTC
>TRBJ1-2|.|TRBV4-2|TRBD1
CASSQADGQGSGYGYTF
TGTGCCAGCAGCCAAGCCGATGGACAGGGTAGCGGCTATGGCTACACCTTC
>TRBJ1-1|.|TRBV7-3|TRBD1
CASSLSETGSTEAFF
TGTGCCAGCAGCTTATCAGAGACAGGGAGCACTGAAGCTTTCTTT
>TRBJ2-2|.|TRBV18|TRBD2
CASSFRIAGLNTGELFF
TGTGCCAGCTCATTCCGTATAGCGGGTTTGAACACCGGGGAGCTGTTTTTT
>TRBJ2-2|.|TRBV28|.
CASSSTGPGTGELFF
TGTGCCAGCAGTTCTACAGGGCCCGGCACCGGGGAGCTGTTTTTT